Listed here is a single T cell receptor (beta chain). The antigen is undetermined. Amplification yielded TCR beta CDR3 regions, with RNA transcripts as the source. TCR CDR3 underwent first-round RT-PCR with the HTBI primer set. TCRdb recomputed calls from the multiplex PCR reads with MiXCR, one row per CDR3 protein. The data contain roughly 180,000 distinct CDR3 sequences, about a sixth of them singletons. Diagnoses were made from clinical symptoms, serum measures (thyroxine and TRAb), thyroid ultrasound and orbital computed tomography. The sample is drawn from a study of T cells in Graves' hyperthyroidism and ophthalmopathy. Study-wide points: Classification by a 13 V-J model distinguished ophthalmopathy from stable hyperthyroidism. Within blood appeared most thyroid clonotypes that had expanded above 0.001.

The material sequenced was blood. The receptor was isolated from a woman between 50 and 59 years old with Graves' hyperthyroidism.

The CDR3 sequence: CASSRVIADTQYF. The CDR3 region has the DNA TGTGCCAGCTCACGGGTAATCGCAGATACGCAGTATTTT. The chain uses TRBV18 and TRBJ2-3; the D is unclear. In germline, CDR1 is KGHSH, CDR2 LQKENI. Trimming took 4 bases from V and 4 from J, leaving 9 bases between them. The CDR3 has 13 amino acids.